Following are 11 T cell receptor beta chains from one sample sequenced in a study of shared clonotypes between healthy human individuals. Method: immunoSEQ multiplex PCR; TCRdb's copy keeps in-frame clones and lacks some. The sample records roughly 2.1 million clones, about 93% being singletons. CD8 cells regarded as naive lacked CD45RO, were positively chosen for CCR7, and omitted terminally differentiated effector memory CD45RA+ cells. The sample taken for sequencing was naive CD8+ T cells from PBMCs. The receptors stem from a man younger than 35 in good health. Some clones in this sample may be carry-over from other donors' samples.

CDR3: CASSMGQGETQYF. DNA for the CDR3: TGTGCCAGCAGTATGGGACAGGGTGAGACCCAGTACTTC. This rearrangement joins TRBV2 to TRBJ2-5; TRBD1 matches at 9 bases. The V and J ends lost 5 bases and 5 bases, in that order; junction bases with no gene match: 3. In germline, CDR1 is SNHLY, CDR2 FYNNEI. The CDR3 loop spans 13 amino acids.

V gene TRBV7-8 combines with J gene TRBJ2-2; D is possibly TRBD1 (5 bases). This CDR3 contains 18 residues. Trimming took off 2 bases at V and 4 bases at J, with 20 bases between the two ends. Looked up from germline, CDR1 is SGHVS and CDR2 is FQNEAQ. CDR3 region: CASSLNPAQGVLTGELFF. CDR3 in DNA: TGTGCCAGCAGCTTAAACCCGGCGCAGGGCGTTCTCACCGGGGAGCTGTTTTTT.

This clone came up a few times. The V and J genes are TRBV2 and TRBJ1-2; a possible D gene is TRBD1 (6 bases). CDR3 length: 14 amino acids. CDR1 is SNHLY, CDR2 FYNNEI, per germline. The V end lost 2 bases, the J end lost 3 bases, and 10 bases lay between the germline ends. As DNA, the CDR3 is TGTGCCAGCAGTGAATCAGGGGTCCACTATGGCTACACCTTC. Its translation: CASSESGVHYGYTF.

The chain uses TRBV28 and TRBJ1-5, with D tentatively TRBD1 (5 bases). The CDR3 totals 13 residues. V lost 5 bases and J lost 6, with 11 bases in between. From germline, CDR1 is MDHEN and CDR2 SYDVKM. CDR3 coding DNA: TGTGCCAGCAGTACCTTGGGGGGTCAGCCCCAGCATTTT. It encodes CASSTLGGQPQHF.

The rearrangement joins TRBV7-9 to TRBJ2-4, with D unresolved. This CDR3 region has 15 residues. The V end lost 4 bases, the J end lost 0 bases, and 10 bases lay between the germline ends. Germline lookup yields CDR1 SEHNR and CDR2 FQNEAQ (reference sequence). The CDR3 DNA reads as TGTGCCAGCAGCTCCCAGGAACTAGCCAAAAACATTCAGTACTTC. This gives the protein CASSSQELAKNIQYF.

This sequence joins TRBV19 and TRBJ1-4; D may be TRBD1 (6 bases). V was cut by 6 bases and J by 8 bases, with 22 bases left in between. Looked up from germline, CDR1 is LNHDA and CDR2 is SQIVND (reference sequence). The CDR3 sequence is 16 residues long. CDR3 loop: CASSPPEGGLWEKLFF. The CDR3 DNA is TGTGCCAGTAGCCCCCCCGAGGGGGGCCTCTGGGAAAAACTGTTTTTT.

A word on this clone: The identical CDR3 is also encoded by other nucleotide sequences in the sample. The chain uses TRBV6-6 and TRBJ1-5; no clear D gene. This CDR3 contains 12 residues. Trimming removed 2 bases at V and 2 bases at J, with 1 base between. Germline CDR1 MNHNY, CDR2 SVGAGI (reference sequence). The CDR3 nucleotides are TGTGCCAGCAGTTACGGCAATCAGCCCCAGCATTTT. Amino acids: CASSYGNQPQHF.

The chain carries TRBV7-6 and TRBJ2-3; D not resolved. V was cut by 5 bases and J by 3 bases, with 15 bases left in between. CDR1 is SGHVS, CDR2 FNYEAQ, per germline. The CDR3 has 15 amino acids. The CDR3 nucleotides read TGTGCCAGCAGCCCCGGGTGGGCACCTACAGATACGCAGTATTTT. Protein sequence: CASSPGWAPTDTQYF.

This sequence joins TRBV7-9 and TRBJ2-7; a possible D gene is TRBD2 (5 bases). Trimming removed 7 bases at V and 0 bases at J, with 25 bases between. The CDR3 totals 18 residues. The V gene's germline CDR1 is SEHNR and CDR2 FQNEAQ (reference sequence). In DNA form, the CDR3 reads TGTGCCAGCACGCTAGCAGGCAACCGATTCGGTCGCTCCTACGAGCAGTACTTC. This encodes CASTLAGNRFGRSYEQYF.

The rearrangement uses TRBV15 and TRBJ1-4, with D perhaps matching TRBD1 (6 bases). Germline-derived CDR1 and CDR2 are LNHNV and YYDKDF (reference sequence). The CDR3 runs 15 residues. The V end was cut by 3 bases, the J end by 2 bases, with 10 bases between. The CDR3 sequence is CATSSIRGTNEKLFF. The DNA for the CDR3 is TGTGCCACCAGCAGTATCAGGGGTACTAATGAAAAACTGTTTTTT.

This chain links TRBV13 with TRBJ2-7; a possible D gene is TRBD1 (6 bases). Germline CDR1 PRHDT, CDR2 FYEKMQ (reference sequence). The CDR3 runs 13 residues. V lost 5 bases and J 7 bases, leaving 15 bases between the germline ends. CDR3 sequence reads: CASSPHRVGEQYF. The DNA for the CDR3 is TGTGCCAGCAGCCCCCACAGGGTTGGGGAGCAGTACTTC.